The subject of this entry is one T cell receptor beta chain. Profiled with immunoSEQ multiplex PCR; TCRdb holds only in-frame clones, not every one. The repertoire holds roughly 440,000 clones, with 70% to 90% as singletons. This specimen belongs to a study of blood T cell repertoires in COVID-19. For the study at large: Researchers got acute and convalescent COVID-19 samples from the United States, Italy and Spain.

CDR1 LNHDA and CDR2 SQIVND come from the germline V gene (reference sequence). This CDR3 has 16 residues. The V and J ends lost 5 bases and 2 bases, in that order; junction bases with no gene match: 9. The rearrangement joins TRBV19 to TRBJ1-2, with 9 nucleotides matching TRBD1. The origin of this receptor is a woman aged 45-60 years with COVID-19, enrolled during active disease. Source material: peripheral blood. CDR3 region: CASSGRDRAANYGYTF. The CDR3 nucleotides read TGTGCCAGTAGTGGCCGGGACAGGGCCGCGAACTATGGCTACACCTTC.